This TCR beta chain was sequenced in a study of spatial heterogeneity in lung cancer. Notes on this clonotype: The antigen remains undetermined. One junction end does not reproduce the germline sequence, and a read error may be involved.

General observations from the study: Around 7.3% of tumor T cells for alpha chains and roughly 13% for beta chains were estimated to be covered. Mutation tallies in tumors tracked expanded intratumoral alpha and beta TCR counts.

Sample time point: sample taken at primary tumor resection. The donors comprised some 72 untreated early-stage non-small cell lung cancer patients. Unsorted whole RNA samples from tumor, nontumor lung or frozen PBMC were sequenced. TCR cDNA molecules each had a unique molecular identifier. TCRdb called the 5' RACE reads again in MiXCR, with one record for every CDR3 protein. The table has approximately 6,000 distinct CDR3 sequences, more than 20% seen once. The source is a male donor with early-stage non-small cell lung cancer. This specimen was lung tumor tissue, taken at surgery.

The CDR3, as DNA: TGTGCCAGCAGCTCCCACGACAGAAGGCAGAACTTC. It codes for CASSSHDRRQNF. The chain joins TRBV11-2 to TRBJ2-7; tentatively, D is TRBD1 (5 bases). The CDR3 is 12 amino acids. Germline CDR1 and CDR2: SGHAT and FQNNGV.